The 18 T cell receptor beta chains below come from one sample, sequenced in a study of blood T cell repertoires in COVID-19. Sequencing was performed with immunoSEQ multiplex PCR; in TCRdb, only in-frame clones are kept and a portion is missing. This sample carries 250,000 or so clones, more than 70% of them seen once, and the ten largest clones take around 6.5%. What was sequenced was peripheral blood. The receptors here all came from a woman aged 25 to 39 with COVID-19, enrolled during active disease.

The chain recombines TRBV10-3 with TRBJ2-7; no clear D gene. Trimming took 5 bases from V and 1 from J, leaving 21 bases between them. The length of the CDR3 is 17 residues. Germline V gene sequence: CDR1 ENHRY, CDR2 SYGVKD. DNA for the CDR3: TGTGCCATCAGTAAACCCGCGAAAGGCTCGACTTCCTACGAGCAGTACGTC. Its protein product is CAISKPAKGSTSYEQYV.

CDR3 in amino acids: CASSSSRSYNEQFF. DNA of the CDR3: TGTGCCAGCAGCTCCTCGCGCTCCTACAATGAGCAGTTCTTC. This sequence joins TRBV7-2 and TRBJ2-1; D gene uncertain. CDR1 is SGHTA and CDR2 is FQGNSA in the germline V gene. Trimming took 4 bases from V and 0 from J, leaving 7 bases between them. There are 14 residues in the CDR3.

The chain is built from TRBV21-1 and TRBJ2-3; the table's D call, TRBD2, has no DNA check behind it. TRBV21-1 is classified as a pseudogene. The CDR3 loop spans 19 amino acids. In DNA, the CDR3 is TGTGCCAGCAGCAAGCCATTGGGACTAGCGGGAGCCGGCACAGATACGCAGTATTTT. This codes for CASSKPLGLAGAGTDTQYF.

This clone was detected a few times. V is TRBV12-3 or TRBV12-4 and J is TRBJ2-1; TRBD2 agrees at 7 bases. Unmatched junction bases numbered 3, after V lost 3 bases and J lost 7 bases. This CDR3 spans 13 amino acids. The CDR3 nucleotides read TGTGCCAGCAGTTTCTGGCGGGAGAATGAGCAGTTCTTC. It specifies CASSFWRENEQFF.

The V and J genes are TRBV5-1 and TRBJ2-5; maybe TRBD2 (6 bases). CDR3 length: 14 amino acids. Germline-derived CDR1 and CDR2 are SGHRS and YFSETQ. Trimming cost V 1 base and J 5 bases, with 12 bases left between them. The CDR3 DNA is TGCGCCAGCAGCTTGCTCGGGAGTGAGGAGACCCAGTACTTC. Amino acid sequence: CASSLLGSEETQYF.

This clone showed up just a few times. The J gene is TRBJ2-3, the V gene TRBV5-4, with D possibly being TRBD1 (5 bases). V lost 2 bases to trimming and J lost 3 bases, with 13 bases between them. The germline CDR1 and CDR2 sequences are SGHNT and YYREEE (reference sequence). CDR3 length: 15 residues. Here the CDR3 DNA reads TGTGCCAGCAGCTTCGGTCAGGGTTCGACAGATACGCAGTATTTT. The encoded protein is CASSFGQGSTDTQYF.

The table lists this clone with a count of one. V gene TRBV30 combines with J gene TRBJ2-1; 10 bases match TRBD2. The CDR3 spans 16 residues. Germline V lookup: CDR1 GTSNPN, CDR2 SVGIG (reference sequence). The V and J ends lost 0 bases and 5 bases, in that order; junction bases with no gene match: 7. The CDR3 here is CAWSVSRTSGNNEQFF. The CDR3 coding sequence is TGTGCCTGGAGTGTATCGAGGACTAGCGGTAACAATGAGCAGTTCTTC.

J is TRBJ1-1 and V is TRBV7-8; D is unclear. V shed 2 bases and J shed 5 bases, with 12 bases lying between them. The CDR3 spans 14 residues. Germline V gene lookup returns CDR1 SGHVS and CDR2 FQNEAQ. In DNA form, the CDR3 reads TGTGCCAGCAGCTTACTGCTAAAATATACTGAAGCTTTCTTT. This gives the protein CASSLLLKYTEAFF.

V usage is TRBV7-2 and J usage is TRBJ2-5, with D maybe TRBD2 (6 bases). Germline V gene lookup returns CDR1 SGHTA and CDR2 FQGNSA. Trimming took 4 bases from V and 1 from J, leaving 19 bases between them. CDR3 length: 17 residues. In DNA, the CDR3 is TGTGCCAGCAGCTCCCCCTTTGGCCTCGGGGGCCAAGAGACCCAGTACTTC. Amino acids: CASSSPFGLGGQETQYF. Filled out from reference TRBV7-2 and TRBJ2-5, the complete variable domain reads GAGVSQSPSNKVTEKGKDVELRCDPISGHTALYWYRQSLGQGLEFLIYFQGNSAPDKSGLPSDRFSAERTGGSVSTLTIQRTQQEDSAVYLCASSSPFGLGGQETQYFGPGTRLLVL.

CDR3 bases: TGTGCCAGCAGCCCCCGGCGAGGGCCAGAGGGAGAAAAACTGTTTTTT. Protein product: CASSPRRGPEGEKLFF. The genes are TRBV7-9 and TRBJ1-4, with D hard to call. Germline values: CDR1 SEHNR, CDR2 FQNEAQ (reference sequence). This CDR3 is 16 amino acids long. V gave up 5 bases and J gave up 8 bases, with 21 bases separating them.

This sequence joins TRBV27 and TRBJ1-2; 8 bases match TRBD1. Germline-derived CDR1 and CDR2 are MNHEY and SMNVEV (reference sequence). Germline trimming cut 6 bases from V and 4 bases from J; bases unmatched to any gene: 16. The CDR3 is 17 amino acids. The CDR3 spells CASSSSQGAKGPYGYTF. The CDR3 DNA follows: TGTGCCAGCAGCAGTTCGCAGGGGGCTAAGGGCCCCTATGGCTACACCTTC.

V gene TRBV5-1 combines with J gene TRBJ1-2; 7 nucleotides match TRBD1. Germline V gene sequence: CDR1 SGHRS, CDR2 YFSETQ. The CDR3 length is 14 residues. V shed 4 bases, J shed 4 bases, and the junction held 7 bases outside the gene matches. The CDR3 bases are TGCGCCAGCAGCCAAACAGGGGTAGTCTATGGCTACACCTTC. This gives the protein CASSQTGVVYGYTF. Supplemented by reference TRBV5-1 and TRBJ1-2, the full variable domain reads KAGVTQTPRYLIKTRGQQVTLSCSPISGHRSVSWYQQTPGQGLQFLFEYFSETQRNKGNFPGRFSGRQFSNSRSEMNVSTLELGDSALYLCASSQTGVVYGYTFGSGTRLTVV.

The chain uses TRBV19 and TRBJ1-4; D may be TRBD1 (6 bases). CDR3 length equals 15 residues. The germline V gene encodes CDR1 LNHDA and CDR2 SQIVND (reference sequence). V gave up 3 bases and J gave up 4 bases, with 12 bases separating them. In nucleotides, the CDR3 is TGTGCCAGTAGTATTCAAGGGGGTGGTAATGAAAAACTGTTTTTT. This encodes CASSIQGGGNEKLFF.

CDR3 residues: CASSSPGLSGANVLTF. The CDR3 DNA follows: TGCGCCAGCAGCTCACCAGGCCTATCTGGGGCCAACGTCCTGACTTTC. This sequence joins TRBV5-1 and TRBJ2-6, with D unclear. Per germline, CDR1 SGHRS and CDR2 YFSETQ. The CDR3 totals 16 residues. Trimming took 3 bases from V and 1 from J, leaving 11 bases between them.

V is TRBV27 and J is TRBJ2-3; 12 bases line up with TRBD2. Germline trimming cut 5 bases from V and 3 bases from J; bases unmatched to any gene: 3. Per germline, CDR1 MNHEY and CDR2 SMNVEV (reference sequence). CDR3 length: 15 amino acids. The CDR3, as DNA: TGTGCCAGCAGTGGTCTAGCGGGGGGGACAGATACGCAGTATTTT. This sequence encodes CASSGLAGGTDTQYF.

Here the CDR3 reads CASSYDSIGGELFF. CDR3 DNA: TGTGCCAGCAGTTACGATTCGATCGGCGGGGAGCTGTTTTTT. The gene calls are TRBV25-1 and TRBJ2-2; no firm D call. The CDR3 is 14 residues long. Trimming cost V 5 bases and J 7 bases, with 14 bases left between them. The germline V gene has CDR1 MGHDK and CDR2 SYGVNS.

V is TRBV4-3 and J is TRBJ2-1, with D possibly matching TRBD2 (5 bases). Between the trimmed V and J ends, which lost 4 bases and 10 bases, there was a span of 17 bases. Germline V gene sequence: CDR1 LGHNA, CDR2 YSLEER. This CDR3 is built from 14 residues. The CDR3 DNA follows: TGCGCCAGCAGCCTATATACGGGTAGGGAGGAGCAGTTCTTC. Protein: CASSLYTGREEQFF.

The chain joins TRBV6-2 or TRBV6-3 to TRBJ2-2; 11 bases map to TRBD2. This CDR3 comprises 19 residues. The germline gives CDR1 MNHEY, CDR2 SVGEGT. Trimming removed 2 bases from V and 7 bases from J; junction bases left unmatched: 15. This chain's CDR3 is CASSYPSLLAGGLVGELFF. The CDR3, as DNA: TGTGCCAGCAGTTACCCCTCCCTTTTAGCGGGAGGGTTGGTCGGGGAGCTGTTTTTT.